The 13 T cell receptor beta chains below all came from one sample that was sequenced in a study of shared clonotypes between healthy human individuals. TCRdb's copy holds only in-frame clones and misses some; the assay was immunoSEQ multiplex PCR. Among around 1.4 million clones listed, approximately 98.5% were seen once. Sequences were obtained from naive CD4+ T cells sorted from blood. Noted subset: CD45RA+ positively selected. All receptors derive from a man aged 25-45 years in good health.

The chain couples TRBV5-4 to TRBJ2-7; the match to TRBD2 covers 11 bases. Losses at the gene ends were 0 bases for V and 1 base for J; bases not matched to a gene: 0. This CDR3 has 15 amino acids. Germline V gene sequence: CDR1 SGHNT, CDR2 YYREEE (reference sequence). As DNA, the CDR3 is TGTGCCAGCAGCTTGGTAGCGGGAGGGTCCTACGAGCAGTACTTC. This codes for CASSLVAGGSYEQYF.

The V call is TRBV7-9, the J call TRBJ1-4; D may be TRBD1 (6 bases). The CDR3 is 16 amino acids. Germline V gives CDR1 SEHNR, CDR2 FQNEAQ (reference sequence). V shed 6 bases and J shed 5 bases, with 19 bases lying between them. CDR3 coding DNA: TGTGCCAGCAGTGGTACATGGGGGCGAGGGAATGAAAAACTGTTTTTT. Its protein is CASSGTWGRGNEKLFF.

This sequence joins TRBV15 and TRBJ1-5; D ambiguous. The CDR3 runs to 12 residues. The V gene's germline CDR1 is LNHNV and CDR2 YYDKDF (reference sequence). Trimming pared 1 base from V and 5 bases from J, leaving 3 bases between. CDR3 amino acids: CATSRVYQPQHF. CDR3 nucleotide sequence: TGTGCCACCAGCAGAGTCTATCAGCCCCAGCATTTT.

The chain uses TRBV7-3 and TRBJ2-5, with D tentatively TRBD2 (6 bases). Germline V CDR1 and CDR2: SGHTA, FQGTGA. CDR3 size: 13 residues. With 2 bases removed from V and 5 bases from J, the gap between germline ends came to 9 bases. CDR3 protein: CASSLGGYETQYF. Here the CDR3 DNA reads TGTGCCAGCAGCTTAGGGGGGTACGAGACCCAGTACTTC.

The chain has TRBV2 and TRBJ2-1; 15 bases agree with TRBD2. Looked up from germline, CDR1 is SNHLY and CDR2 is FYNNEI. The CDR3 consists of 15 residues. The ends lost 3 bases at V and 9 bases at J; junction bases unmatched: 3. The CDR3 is CASSEVGLAGGEQFF. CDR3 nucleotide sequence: TGTGCCAGCAGTGAGGTGGGACTAGCGGGAGGTGAGCAGTTCTTC.

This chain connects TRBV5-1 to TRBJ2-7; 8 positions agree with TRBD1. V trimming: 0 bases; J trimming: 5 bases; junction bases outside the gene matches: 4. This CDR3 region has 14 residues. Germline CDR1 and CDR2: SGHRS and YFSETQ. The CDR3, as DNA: TGCGCCAGCAGCTTGGTCGGACAGGGCCACGAGCAGTACTTC. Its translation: CASSLVGQGHEQYF.

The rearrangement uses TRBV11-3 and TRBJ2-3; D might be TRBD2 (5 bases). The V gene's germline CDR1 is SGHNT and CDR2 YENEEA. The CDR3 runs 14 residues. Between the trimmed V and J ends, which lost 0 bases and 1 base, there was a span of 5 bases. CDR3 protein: CASSLDGGTDTQYF. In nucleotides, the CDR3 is TGTGCCAGCAGCTTAGACGGGGGCACAGATACGCAGTATTTT.

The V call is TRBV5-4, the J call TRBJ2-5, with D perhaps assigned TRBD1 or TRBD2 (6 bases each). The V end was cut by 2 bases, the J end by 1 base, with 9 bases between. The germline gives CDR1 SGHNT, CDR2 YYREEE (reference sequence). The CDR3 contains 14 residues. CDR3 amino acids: CASSLQGGQETQYF. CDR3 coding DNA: TGTGCCAGCAGCTTACAGGGAGGCCAAGAGACCCAGTACTTC.

The CDR3 sequence is CASSLGLAGGGHNEQFF. For the CDR3, the DNA is TGCGCCAGCAGCTTGGGATTAGCGGGAGGTGGGCACAATGAGCAGTTCTTC. The rearrangement uses TRBV5-1 and TRBJ2-1; 10 bases are a match to TRBD2. The CDR3 loop spans 17 amino acids. The germline V gene has CDR1 SGHRS and CDR2 YFSETQ. J gave up 5 bases and V 0 bases, and 8 bases lay outside the gene matches.

In nucleotides, the CDR3 is TGTGCCACCAGCAGAGGCCCAAACTACGAGCAGTACTTC. Amino acid sequence: CATSRGPNYEQYF. The rearrangement links TRBV15 to TRBJ2-7; D remains ambiguous. The CDR3 sequence is 13 residues long. The germline V gene has CDR1 LNHNV and CDR2 YYDKDF (reference sequence). V shed 1 base and J shed 3 bases, with 7 bases lying between them.

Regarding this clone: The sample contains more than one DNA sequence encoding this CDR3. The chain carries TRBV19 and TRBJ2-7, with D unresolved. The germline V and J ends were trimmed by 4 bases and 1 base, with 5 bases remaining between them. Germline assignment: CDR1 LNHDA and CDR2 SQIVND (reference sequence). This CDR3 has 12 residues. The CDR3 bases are TGTGCCAGTAGTAGCGGATCCTACGAGCAGTACTTC. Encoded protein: CASSSGSYEQYF.

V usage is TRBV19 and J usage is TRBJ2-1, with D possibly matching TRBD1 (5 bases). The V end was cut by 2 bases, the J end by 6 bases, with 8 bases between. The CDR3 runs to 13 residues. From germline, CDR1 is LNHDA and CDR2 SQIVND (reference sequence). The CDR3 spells CASSIKQGNEQFF. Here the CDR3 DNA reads TGTGCCAGTAGTATAAAGCAGGGCAATGAGCAGTTCTTC.

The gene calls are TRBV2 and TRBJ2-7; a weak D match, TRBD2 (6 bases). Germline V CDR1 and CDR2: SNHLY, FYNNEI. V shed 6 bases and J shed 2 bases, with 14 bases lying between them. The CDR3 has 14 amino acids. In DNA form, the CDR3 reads TGTGCCAGCAGAAGACTAGAAGAGGCCTACGAGCAGTACTTC. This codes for CASRRLEEAYEQYF.